This TCR beta chain appears in the sequencing data of a study of T cells after yellow fever vaccination. TCRdb processed the 5' RACE reads anew with MiXCR; each CDR3 protein has one entry. The top ten clones hold over 2% of a sample with about 69,000 distinct CDR3 sequences, under 6.5% of them seen once. Details on this clonotype: A read error is possible here, since a much larger clone lies one base away.

Germline lookup yields CDR1 SGHTA and CDR2 FQGTGA. Trimming removed 5 bases at V and 6 bases at J, with 19 bases between. This CDR3 comprises 15 residues. This TCR was sampled from a man aged 18-30 years who received the YFV17D yellow fever vaccine. The source was CD4+ T cells sorted from PBMCs, collected more than 13 days after the first yellow fever vaccination. The rearrangement links TRBV7-3 to TRBJ2-5; maybe TRBD2 (5 bases). The CDR3 protein is CASSDPPDGGQTQYF. The DNA for the CDR3 is TGTGCCAGCAGCGATCCCCCAGACGGAGGACAGACCCAGTACTTC.